The 20 T cell receptor beta chains reported below all come from one sample, sequenced in a study of early T cells in non-severe SARS-CoV-2 infection. MiXCR, applied by TCRdb to the 5' RACE reads, yields one record per CDR3 protein. The table includes roughly 69,000 distinct CDR3 sequences, 7.5% to 9% detected once. The starting material was whole blood, obtained at baseline. These receptors were collected from an adult who was a healthcare worker with PCR-confirmed SARS-CoV-2 infection or an uninfected control (not recorded which).

This clonotype was observed at least ten times. The chain couples TRBV19 to TRBJ2-1, with TRBD2 matching over 9 bases. The junction had 9 bases not matched to a gene; V was cut back by 3 bases and J by 0 bases. CDR1 is LNHDA, CDR2 SQIVND, per germline (reference sequence). The CDR3 is 18 residues long. The chain's CDR3 is CASSMMLAGFSSYNEQFF. The CDR3, as DNA: TGTGCCAGTAGTATGATGCTAGCGGGATTTAGCTCCTACAATGAGCAGTTCTTC.

The chain employs TRBV7-8 and TRBJ1-1; TRBD1 aligns across 11 bases. The V and J ends lost 5 bases and 4 bases, in that order; junction bases with no gene match: 3. Germline V CDR1 and CDR2: SGHVS, FQNEAQ. CDR3 size: 14 residues. Here the CDR3 reads CASSPGQGGTEAFF. CDR3 DNA: TGTGCCAGCAGCCCGGGACAGGGGGGCACTGAAGCTTTCTTT.

The chain links TRBV5-1 to TRBJ1-5, with a weak D call TRBD1 (5 bases). Germline lookup yields CDR1 SGHRS and CDR2 YFSETQ. With 0 bases removed from V and 7 bases from J, the gap between germline ends came to 17 bases. This CDR3 is built from 16 residues. CDR3 in DNA: TGCGCCAGCAGCTTGGATCCGGGGGGTTTTGGGCAGCCCCAGCATTTT. Its translation: CASSLDPGGFGQPQHF.

This clonotype was counted at least ten times. The chain uses TRBV12-3 or TRBV12-4 and TRBJ2-1; TRBD2 matches at 7 bases. CDR3 length: 14 amino acids. With V trimmed by 3 bases and J by 8 bases, 7 bases remained unmatched. Here the CDR3 reads CASSLGGSSHEQFF. The CDR3 DNA is TGTGCCAGCAGTTTGGGCGGGAGCAGCCATGAGCAGTTCTTC.

The chain combines TRBV12-3 or TRBV12-4 with TRBJ2-5; D not resolved. V shed 3 bases and J shed 9 bases, with 11 bases lying between them. The CDR3 extends over 12 amino acids. This chain's CDR3 is CASSFSAPAQYF. The CDR3 DNA follows: TGTGCCAGCAGTTTCTCCGCCCCGGCCCAGTACTTC.

This clonotype was observed at least ten times. The rearrangement uses TRBV2 and TRBJ1-2; D remains unclear. This CDR3 spans 15 amino acids. With 0 bases removed from V and 7 bases from J, the gap between germline ends came to 15 bases. CDR1 is SNHLY and CDR2 is FYNNEI in the germline V gene. CDR3 coding DNA: TGTGCCAGCAGTGAAGCGCTTAGGGTAGCGGTTGGCTACACCTTC. Translating it yields CASSEALRVAVGYTF.

The chain uses TRBV7-9 and TRBJ2-1, with D perhaps TRBD2 (6 bases). The V gene's germline CDR1 is SEHNR and CDR2 FQNEAQ (reference sequence). The V end lost 1 base, the J end lost 7 bases, and 8 bases lay between the germline ends. This CDR3 has 13 residues. In nucleotides, the CDR3 is TGTGCCAGCAGCTTAGGACTAGGGAATGAGCAGTTCTTC. It yields the protein CASSLGLGNEQFF.

The chain combines TRBV20-1 with TRBJ2-2; D is unclear. The CDR3 runs 15 residues. CDR1 and CDR2 from the germline V gene are DFQATT and SNEGSKA (reference sequence). The V gene lost 6 bases and the J gene lost 1 base, with 15 bases spanning the gap. Here the CDR3 reads CSAPRSQRNTGELFF. In DNA, the CDR3 is TGCAGTGCCCCGAGATCCCAGAGGAACACCGGGGAGCTGTTTTTT.

This clonotype was seen repeatedly, ten times or more. This chain connects TRBV10-3 to TRBJ2-1, with 11 nucleotides matching TRBD1. Losses at the gene ends were 7 bases for V and 8 bases for J; bases not matched to a gene: 7. The CDR3 spans 14 residues. The V gene's germline CDR1 is ENHRY and CDR2 SYGVKD. The CDR3 DNA reads as TGTGCCATCACAGGACAGGGGGCGCGGGATGAGCAGTTCTTC. Its translation: CAITGQGARDEQFF.

This chain uses TRBV12-3 or TRBV12-4 with TRBJ2-1, with D perhaps given as TRBD1 or TRBD2 (5 bases each). V dropped 2 bases and J dropped 2 bases, with 10 bases sitting between them. The CDR3 has 15 residues. The CDR3 DNA sequence: TGTGCCAGCAGTTTATTGCAGGGAGCCTACAATGAGCAGTTCTTC. It translates to CASSLLQGAYNEQFF.

This clonotype was seen a few times. The rearrangement joins TRBV20-1 to TRBJ2-2, with D perhaps being TRBD1 or TRBD2 (5 bases each). The CDR3 length is 13 residues. The germline V and J ends were trimmed by 4 bases and 6 bases, with 12 bases remaining between them. Germline V gene sequence: CDR1 DFQATT, CDR2 SNEGSKA (reference sequence). The CDR3 loop is CSATGTFPGELFF. The CDR3 nucleotides read TGCAGTGCTACCGGGACCTTTCCCGGGGAGCTGTTTTTT.

Only one count was recorded for this clonotype. Its ends do not fully match the called genes, so a read error is possible. This rearrangement joins TRBV3-1 to TRBJ2-2; D possibly corresponds to TRBD2 (5 bases). The CDR3 sequence is 14 residues long. Germline-derived CDR1 and CDR2 are LGHDT and YNNKEL (reference sequence). In DNA form, the CDR3 reads TGTGCCGGCAGCCATAGCGTGACGACCGGGGAGCTGTTTTTT. This codes for CAGSHSVTTGELFF.

The chain couples TRBV6-5 to TRBJ1-5, with TRBD1 identical over 7 bases. The CDR3 is 14 residues long. Trimming cost V 2 bases and J 6 bases; bases outside gene matches: 4. CDR1 is MNHEY, CDR2 SVGAGI, per germline. The CDR3 protein is CASSYSDRVQPQHF. The CDR3 nucleotides read TGTGCCAGCAGTTACAGCGACAGGGTTCAGCCCCAGCATTTT.

This clonotype came up many times. The V call is TRBV11-2, the J call TRBJ2-2; 9 bases map to TRBD2. CDR1 and CDR2 (germline): SGHAT, FQNNGV. The J segment lost 0 bases and the V segment lost 2 bases, leaving 4 bases of the junction unmatched. There are 17 residues in the CDR3. DNA for the CDR3: TGTGCCAGCAGCTTATGGTGGACTAGCGCGAACACCGGGGAGCTGTTTTTT. Translation: CASSLWWTSANTGELFF. Drawing the rest from reference TRBV11-2 and TRBJ2-2, the complete variable domain is EAGVAQSPRYKIIEKRQSVAFWCNPISGHATLYWYQQILGQGPKLLIQFQNNGVVDDSQLPKDRFSAERLKGVDSTLKIQPAKLEDSAVYLCASSLWWTSANTGELFFGEGSRLTVL.

V usage is TRBV21-1 and J usage is TRBJ1-2; TRBD1 is the table's D call, not checked against the DNA. TRBV21-1 is classified as a pseudogene. The CDR3 extends over 17 amino acids. The DNA for the CDR3 is TGTGCCAGCAGCAAAGAGCCGCTACAGGGGGCAAACTATGGCTACACCTTC. It encodes CASSKEPLQGANYGYTF.

This clonotype has a handful of counts. The chain is built from TRBV4-2 and TRBJ1-1, with D unclear. CDR3 length equals 13 residues. Germline V gene lookup returns CDR1 LGHNA and CDR2 YNFKEQ. The ends were cut back, 0 bases at V and 5 bases at J, with 7 bases in the middle. CDR3 residues: CASSQEQWTEAFF. The CDR3 DNA follows: TGTGCCAGCAGCCAAGAACAATGGACTGAAGCTTTCTTT.

This clonotype came up a few times. The chain carries TRBV20-1 and TRBJ1-2, with a weak D call TRBD1 (5 bases). CDR3 length: 13 residues. Germline V gene lookup returns CDR1 DFQATT and CDR2 SNEGSKA (reference sequence). V was shortened by 3 bases and J by 7 bases, with 15 bases between the two germline ends. CDR3 amino acids: CSASLQGLGGYTF. The CDR3, as DNA: TGCAGTGCTAGTTTGCAGGGACTGGGTGGCTACACCTTC.

The V call is TRBV6-2 or TRBV6-3, the J call TRBJ2-7; TRBD2 matches at 12 bases. The CDR3 covers 14 residues. The ends lost 8 bases at V and 2 bases at J; junction bases unmatched: 4. CDR1 and CDR2 (germline): MNHEY, SVGEGT. The CDR3 is CASARLAGAYEQYF. DNA for the CDR3: TGTGCCAGCGCTAGACTAGCGGGGGCCTACGAGCAGTACTTC.

The V gene is TRBV7-6, the J gene TRBJ1-1; D perhaps matches TRBD1 (5 bases). This CDR3 has 18 residues. CDR1 is SGHVS and CDR2 is FNYEAQ in the germline V gene. Trimming shortened V by 2 bases and J by 1 base, and 20 bases separated the two germline ends. The CDR3 loop is CASSLPVGRTDSNTEAFF. DNA of the CDR3: TGTGCCAGCAGCTTACCGGTGGGACGAACAGACTCGAACACTGAAGCTTTCTTT.

This clonotype appeared many times. The gene calls are TRBV29-1 and TRBJ1-4; TRBD1 is a possible D gene (5 bases). Per the germline V gene, CDR1 is SQVTM and CDR2 is ANQGSEA. The CDR3 length is 12 residues. The V gene lost 6 bases and the J gene lost 3 bases, with 8 bases spanning the gap. The CDR3 here is CSVLGPNEKLFF. The CDR3 region has the DNA TGCAGCGTACTGGGGCCTAATGAAAAACTGTTTTTT.